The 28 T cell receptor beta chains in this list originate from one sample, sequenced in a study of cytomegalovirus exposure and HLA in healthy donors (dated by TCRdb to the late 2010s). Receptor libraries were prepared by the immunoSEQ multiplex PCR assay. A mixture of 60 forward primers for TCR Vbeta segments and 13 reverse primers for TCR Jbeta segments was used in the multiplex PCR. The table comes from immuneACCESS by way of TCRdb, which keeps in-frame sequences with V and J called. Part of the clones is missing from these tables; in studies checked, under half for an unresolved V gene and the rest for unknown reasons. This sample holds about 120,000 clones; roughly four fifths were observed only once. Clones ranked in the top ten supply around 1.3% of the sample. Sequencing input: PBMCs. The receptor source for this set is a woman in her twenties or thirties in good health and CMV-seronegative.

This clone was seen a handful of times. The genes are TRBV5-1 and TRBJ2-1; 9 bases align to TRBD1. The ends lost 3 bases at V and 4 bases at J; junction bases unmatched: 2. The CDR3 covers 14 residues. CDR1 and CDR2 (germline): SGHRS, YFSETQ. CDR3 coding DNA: TGCGCCAGCAGCTGGGGACAGGGTTACAATGAGCAGTTCTTC. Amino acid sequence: CASSWGQGYNEQFF.

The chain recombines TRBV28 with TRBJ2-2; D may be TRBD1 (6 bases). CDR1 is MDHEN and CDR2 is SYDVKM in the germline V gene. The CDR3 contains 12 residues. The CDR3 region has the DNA TGTGCGAACAGGGATGGCACCGGGGAGCTGTTTTTT. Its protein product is CANRDGTGELFF.

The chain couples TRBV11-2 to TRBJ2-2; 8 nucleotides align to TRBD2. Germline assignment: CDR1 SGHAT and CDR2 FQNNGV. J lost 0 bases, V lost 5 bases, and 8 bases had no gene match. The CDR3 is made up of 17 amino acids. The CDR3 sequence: CASSPPQGLANTGELFF. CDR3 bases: TGTGCCAGCAGCCCGCCCCAGGGACTAGCGAACACCGGGGAGCTGTTTTTT.

The CDR3 coding sequence is TGTGCCAGCAGTTTCCTGACAGCGACGGGCGAGCAGTACTTC. Residues: CASSFLTATGEQYF. This sequence joins TRBV27 and TRBJ2-7, with a tentative D call TRBD1 (5 bases). This CDR3 is built from 14 residues. V shed 3 bases and J shed 6 bases, with 15 bases lying between them. Germline assignment: CDR1 MNHEY and CDR2 SMNVEV (reference sequence).

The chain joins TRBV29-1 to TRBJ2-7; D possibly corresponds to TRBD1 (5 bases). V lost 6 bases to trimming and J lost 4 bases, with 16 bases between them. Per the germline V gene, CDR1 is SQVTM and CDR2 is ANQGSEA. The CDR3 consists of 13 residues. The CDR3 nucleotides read TGCAGCGTAGCACCAGGGTCAGGGTACGAGCAGTACTTC. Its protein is CSVAPGSGYEQYF.

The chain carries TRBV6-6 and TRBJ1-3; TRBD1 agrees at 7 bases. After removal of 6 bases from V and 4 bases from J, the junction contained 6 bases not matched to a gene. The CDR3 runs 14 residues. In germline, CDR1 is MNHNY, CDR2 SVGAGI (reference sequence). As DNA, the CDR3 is TGTGCCAGCAGCCTAGACAGGGCGGGAAACACCATATATTTT. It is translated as CASSLDRAGNTIYF.

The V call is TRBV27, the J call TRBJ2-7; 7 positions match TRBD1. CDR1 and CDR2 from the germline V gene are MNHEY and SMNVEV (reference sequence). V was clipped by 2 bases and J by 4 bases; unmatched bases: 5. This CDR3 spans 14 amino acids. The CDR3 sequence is CASSLVGQEYEQYF. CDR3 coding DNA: TGTGCCAGCAGTTTAGTCGGACAGGAGTACGAGCAGTACTTC.

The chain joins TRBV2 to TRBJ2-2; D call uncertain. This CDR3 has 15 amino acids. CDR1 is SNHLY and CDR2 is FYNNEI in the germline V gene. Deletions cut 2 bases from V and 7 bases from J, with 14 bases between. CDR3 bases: TGTGCCAGCAGTGAAAGTCAGTTGAGAGGCGGGGAGCTGTTTTTT. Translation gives CASSESQLRGGELFF.

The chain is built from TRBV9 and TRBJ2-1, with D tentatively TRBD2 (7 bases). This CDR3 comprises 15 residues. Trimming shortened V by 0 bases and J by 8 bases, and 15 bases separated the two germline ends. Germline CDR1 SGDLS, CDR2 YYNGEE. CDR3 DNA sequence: TGTGCCAGCAGCGTAGGTGGGGGGGCTCTTGATGAGCAGTTCTTC. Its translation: CASSVGGGALDEQFF.

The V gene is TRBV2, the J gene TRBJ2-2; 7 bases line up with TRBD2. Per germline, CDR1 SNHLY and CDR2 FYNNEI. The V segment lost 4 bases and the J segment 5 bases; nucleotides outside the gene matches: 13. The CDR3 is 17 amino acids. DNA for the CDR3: TGTGCCAGCAGTGGGAACGCCCCTTGGGGGGGGACCGGGGAGCTGTTTTTT. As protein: CASSGNAPWGGTGELFF.

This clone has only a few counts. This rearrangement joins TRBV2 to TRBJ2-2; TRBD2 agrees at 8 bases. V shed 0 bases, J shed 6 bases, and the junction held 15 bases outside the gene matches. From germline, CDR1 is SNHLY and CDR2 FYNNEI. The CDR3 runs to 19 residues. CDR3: CASSEALLDSGGWPGELFF. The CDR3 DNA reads TGTGCCAGCAGTGAAGCGCTTCTCGATTCGGGAGGGTGGCCCGGGGAGCTGTTTTTT.

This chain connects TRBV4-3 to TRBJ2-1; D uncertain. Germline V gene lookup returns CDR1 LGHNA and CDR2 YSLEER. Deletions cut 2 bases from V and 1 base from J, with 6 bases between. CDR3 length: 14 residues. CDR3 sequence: CASSQSFSYNEQFF. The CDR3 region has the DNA TGCGCCAGCAGCCAATCGTTTTCCTACAATGAGCAGTTCTTC.

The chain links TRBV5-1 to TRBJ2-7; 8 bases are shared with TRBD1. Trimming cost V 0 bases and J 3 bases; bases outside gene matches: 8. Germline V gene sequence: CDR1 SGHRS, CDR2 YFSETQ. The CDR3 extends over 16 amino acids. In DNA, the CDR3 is TGCGCCAGCAGCTTGGGGCCCGCGGGACAGGACTACGAGCAGTACTTC. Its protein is CASSLGPAGQDYEQYF.

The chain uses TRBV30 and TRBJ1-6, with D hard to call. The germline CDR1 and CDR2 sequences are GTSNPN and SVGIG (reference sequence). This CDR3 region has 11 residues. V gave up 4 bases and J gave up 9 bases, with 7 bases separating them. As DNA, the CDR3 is TGTGCCTGGACAGATGGTTCACCCCTCCACTTT. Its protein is CAWTDGSPLHF.

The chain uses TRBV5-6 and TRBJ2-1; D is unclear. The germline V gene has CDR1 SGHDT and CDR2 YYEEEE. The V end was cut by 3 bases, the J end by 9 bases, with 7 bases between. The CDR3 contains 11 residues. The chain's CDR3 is CASSYSVEQFF. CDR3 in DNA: TGTGCCAGCAGCTACTCGGTTGAGCAGTTCTTC.

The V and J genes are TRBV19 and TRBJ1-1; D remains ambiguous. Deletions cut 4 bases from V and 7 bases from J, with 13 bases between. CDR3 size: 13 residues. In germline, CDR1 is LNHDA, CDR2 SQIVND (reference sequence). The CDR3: CASSTSRGGEAFF. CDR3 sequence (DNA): TGTGCCAGTAGTACATCACGCGGAGGTGAAGCTTTCTTT.

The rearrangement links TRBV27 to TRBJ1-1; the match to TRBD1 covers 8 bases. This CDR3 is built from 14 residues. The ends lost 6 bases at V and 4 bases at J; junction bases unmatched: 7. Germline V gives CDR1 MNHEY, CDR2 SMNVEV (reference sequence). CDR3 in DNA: TGTGCCAGCAGCCTGACAGGGGTCGGCACTGAAGCTTTCTTT. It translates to CASSLTGVGTEAFF.

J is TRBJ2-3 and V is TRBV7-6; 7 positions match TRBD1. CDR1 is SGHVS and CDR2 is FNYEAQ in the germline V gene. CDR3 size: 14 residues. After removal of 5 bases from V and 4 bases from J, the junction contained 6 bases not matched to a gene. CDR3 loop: CASSPRQGSDTQYF. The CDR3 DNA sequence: TGTGCCAGCAGCCCCAGACAGGGTTCAGATACGCAGTATTTT.

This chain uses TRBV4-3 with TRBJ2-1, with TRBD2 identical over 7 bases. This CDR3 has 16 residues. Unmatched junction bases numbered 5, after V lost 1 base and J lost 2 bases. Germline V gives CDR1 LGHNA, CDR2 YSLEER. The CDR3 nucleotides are TGCGCCAGCAGCCAAGCTCCCAGCGGGGCCTACAATGAGCAGTTCTTC. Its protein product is CASSQAPSGAYNEQFF.

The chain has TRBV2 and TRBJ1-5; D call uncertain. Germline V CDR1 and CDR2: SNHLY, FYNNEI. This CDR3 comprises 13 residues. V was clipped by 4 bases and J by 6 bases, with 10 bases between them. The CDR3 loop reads CASSAAGFQPQHF. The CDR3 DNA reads TGTGCCAGCAGTGCCGCAGGCTTTCAGCCCCAGCATTTT.

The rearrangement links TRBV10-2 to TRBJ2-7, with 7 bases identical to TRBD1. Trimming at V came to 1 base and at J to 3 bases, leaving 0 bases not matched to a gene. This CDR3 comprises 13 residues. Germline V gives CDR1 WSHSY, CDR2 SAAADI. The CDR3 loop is CASSEWDSYEQYF. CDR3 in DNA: TGCGCCAGCAGTGAGTGGGACAGCTACGAGCAGTACTTC.

In nucleotides, the CDR3 is TGTGCCAGCAGCCCTCGACAGGGGAGGACTGAAGCTTTCTTT. This encodes CASSPRQGRTEAFF. The genes are TRBV7-9 and TRBJ1-1; 8 positions agree with TRBD1. Germline CDR1 SEHNR, CDR2 FQNEAQ (reference sequence). The CDR3 is made up of 14 amino acids. Losses at the gene ends were 5 bases for V and 5 bases for J; bases not matched to a gene: 7.

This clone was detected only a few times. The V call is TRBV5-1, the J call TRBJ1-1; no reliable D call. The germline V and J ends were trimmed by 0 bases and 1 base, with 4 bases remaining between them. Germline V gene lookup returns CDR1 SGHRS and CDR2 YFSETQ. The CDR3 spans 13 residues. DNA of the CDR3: TGCGCCAGCAGCTTGGCCCAGAACACTGAAGCTTTCTTT. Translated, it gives CASSLAQNTEAFF.

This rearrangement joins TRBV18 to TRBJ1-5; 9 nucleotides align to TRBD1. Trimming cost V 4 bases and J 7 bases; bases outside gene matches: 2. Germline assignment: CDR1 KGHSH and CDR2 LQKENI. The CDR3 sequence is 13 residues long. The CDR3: CASSQQGAQPQHF. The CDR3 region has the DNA TGTGCCAGCTCACAACAGGGGGCCCAGCCCCAGCATTTT.

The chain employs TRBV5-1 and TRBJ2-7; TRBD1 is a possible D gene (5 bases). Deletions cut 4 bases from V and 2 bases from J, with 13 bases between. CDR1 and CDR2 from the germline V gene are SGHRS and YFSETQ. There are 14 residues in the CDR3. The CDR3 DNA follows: TGCGCCAGCAGCCGTGACAGTCTTACCTACGAGCAGTACTTC. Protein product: CASSRDSLTYEQYF.

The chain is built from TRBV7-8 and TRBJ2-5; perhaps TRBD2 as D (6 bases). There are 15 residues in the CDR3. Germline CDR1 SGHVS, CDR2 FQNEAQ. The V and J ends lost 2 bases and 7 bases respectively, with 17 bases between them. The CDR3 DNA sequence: TGTGCCAGCAGCTTAATTCTAGCCAAGGAGGGGACCCAGTACTTC. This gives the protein CASSLILAKEGTQYF.

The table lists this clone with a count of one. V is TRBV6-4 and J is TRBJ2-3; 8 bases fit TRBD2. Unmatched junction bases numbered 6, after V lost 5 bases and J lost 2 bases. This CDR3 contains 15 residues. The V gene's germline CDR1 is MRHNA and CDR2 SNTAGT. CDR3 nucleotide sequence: TGTGCCAGCAGTTTCGGGGGGGAGCCCACAGATACGCAGTATTTT. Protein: CASSFGGEPTDTQYF.

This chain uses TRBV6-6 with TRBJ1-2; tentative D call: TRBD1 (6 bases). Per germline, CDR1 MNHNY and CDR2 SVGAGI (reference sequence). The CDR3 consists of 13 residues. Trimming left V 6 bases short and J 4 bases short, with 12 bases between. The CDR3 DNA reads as TGTGCCAGCAGCCTGGGACAACTCTATGGCTACACCTTC. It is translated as CASSLGQLYGYTF.